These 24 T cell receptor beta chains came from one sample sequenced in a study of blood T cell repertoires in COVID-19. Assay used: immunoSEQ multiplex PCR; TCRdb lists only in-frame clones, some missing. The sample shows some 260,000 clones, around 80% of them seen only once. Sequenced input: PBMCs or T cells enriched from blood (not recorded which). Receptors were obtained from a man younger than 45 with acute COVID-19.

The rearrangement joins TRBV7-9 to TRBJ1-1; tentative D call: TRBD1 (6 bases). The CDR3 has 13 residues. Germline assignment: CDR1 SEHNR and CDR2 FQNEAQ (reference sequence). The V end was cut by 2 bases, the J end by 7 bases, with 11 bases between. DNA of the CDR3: TGTGCCAGCAGCTTACAGGGGCGCGGTGAAGCTTTCTTT. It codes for CASSLQGRGEAFF.

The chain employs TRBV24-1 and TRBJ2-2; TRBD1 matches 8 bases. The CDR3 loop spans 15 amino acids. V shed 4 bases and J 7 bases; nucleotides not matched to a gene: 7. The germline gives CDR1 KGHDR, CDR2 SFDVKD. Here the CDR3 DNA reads TGTGCCACCAGTGACCCCGGGACAGGTGTCGGGGAGCTGTTTTTT. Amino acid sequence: CATSDPGTGVGELFF.

The CDR3 here is CASSFRGYGTDTQYF. The CDR3 DNA sequence: TGCGCCAGCAGCTTCAGGGGATACGGCACAGATACGCAGTATTTT. V usage is TRBV5-1 and J usage is TRBJ2-3; D might be TRBD1 (6 bases). The CDR3 extends over 15 amino acids. V lost 2 bases and J 1 base, leaving 11 bases between the germline ends. The germline gives CDR1 SGHRS, CDR2 YFSETQ.

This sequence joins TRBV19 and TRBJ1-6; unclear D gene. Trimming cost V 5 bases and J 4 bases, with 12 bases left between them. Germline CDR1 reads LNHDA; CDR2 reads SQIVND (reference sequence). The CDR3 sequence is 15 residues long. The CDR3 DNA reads TGTGCCAGTAGTGTACCGGCGGGATATAATTCACCCCTCCACTTT. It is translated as CASSVPAGYNSPLHF. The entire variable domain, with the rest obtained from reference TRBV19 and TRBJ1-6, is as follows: DGGITQSPKYLFRKEGQNVTLSCEQNLNHDAMYWYRQDPGQGLRLIYYSQIVNDFQKGDIAEGYSVSREKKESFPLTVTSAQKNPTAFYLCASSVPAGYNSPLHFGNGTRLTVT.

This chain's CDR3 is CASSLGRDRDEKLFF. CDR3 sequence (DNA): TGCGCCAGCAGCTTGGGCCGGGACAGGGATGAAAAACTGTTTTTT. The J gene is TRBJ1-4, the V gene TRBV5-1, with 9 bases that match TRBD1. CDR3 length: 15 residues. The V gene's germline CDR1 is SGHRS and CDR2 YFSETQ. The V and J ends lost 0 bases and 6 bases, in that order; junction bases with no gene match: 3.

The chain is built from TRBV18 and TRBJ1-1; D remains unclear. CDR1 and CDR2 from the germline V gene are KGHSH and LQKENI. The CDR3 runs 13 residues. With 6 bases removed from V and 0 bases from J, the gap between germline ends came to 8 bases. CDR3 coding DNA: TGTGCCAGCTCCCCCTGGCTGAACACTGAAGCTTTCTTT. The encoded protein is CASSPWLNTEAFF.

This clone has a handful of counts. Written as DNA, the CDR3 is TGTGCCTGGAGTGACCCACGACAGGGGGACAATTCACCCCTCCACTTT. As protein: CAWSDPRQGDNSPLHF. This sequence joins TRBV30 and TRBJ1-6; TRBD1 aligns across 9 bases. Looked up from germline, CDR1 is GTSNPN and CDR2 is SVGIG (reference sequence). J lost 7 bases, V lost 1 base, and 8 bases had no gene match. This CDR3 region has 16 residues.

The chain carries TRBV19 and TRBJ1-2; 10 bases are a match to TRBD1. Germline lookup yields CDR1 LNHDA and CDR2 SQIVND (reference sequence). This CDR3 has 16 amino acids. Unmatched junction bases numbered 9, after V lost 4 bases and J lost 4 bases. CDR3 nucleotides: TGTGCCAGTAGTAGCCGGGACAGGGGAGAGGTCTATGGCTACACCTTC. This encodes CASSSRDRGEVYGYTF.

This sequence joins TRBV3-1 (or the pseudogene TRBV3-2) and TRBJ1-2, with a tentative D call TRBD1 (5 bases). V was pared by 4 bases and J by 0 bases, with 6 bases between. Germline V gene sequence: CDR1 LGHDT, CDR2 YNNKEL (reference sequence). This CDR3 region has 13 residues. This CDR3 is CASSRGANYGYTF. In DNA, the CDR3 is TGTGCCAGCAGCCGGGGGGCTAACTATGGCTACACCTTC.

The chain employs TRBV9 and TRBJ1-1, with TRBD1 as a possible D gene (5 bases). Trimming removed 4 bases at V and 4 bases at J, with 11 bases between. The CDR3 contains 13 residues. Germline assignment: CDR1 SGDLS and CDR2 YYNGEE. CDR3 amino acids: CASSPWGGTEAFF. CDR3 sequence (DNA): TGTGCCAGCAGCCCCTGGGGGGGCACTGAAGCTTTCTTT.

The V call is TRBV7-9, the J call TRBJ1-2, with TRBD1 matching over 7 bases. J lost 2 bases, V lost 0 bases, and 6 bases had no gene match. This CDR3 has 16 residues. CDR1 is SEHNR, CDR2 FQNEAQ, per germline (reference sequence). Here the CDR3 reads CASSLAIGTANYGYTF. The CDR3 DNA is TGTGCCAGCAGCTTAGCGATCGGGACAGCAAACTATGGCTACACCTTC.

The CDR3 spells CASRAYRGGQPQHF. CDR3 nucleotides: TGTGCCAGCAGGGCATACAGGGGCGGTCAGCCCCAGCATTTT. The rearrangement uses TRBV6-5 and TRBJ1-5, with TRBD1 matching over 7 bases. The CDR3 has 14 residues. Germline CDR1 and CDR2: MNHEY and SVGAGI. V dropped 6 bases and J dropped 6; count of bases not matched to a gene: 8.

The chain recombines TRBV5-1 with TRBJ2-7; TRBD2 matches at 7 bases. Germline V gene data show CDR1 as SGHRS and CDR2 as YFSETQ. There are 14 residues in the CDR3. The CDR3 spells CASSLDGGSSEQYV. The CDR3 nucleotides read TGTGCCAGCAGCTTGGACGGCGGGAGTTCCGAGCAGTACGTC.

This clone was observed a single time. The CDR3 DNA sequence: TGTGCCAGCAGCCCAGGGGTATTCGACTATGGCTACACCTTC. Its translation: CASSPGVFDYGYTF. This rearrangement joins TRBV7-2 to TRBJ1-2; TRBD1 is a possible D gene (6 bases). Germline V gives CDR1 SGHTA, CDR2 FQGNSA. This CDR3 has 14 amino acids. V gave up 5 bases and J gave up 3 bases, with 13 bases separating them.

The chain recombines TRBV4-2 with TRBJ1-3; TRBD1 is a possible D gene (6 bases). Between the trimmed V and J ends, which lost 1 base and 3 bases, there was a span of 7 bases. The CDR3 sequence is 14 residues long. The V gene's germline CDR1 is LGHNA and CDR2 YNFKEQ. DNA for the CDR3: TGTGCCAGCAGCCAAGCAGGGGATGGAAACACCATATATTTT. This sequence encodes CASSQAGDGNTIYF.

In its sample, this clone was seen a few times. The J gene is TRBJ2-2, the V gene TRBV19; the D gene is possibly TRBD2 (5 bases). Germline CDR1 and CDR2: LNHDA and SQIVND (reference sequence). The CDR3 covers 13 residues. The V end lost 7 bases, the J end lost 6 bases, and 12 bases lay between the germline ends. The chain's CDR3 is CASTLARAGELFF. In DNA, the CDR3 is TGTGCCAGTACCCTTGCGCGGGCCGGGGAGCTGTTTTTT.

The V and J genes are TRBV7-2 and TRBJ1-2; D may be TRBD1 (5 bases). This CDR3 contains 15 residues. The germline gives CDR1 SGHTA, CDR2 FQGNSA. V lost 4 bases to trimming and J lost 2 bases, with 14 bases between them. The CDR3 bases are TGTGCCAGCAGCTGGTCGCCGGACAAGAACTATGGCTACACCTTC. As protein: CASSWSPDKNYGYTF.

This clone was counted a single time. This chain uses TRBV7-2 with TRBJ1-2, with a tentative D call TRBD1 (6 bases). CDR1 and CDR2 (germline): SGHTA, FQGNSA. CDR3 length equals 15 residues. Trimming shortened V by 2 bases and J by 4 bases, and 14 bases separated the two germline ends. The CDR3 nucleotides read TGTGCCAGCAGCTTAAGGTGGGGGCAGGGCTATGGCTACACCTTC. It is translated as CASSLRWGQGYGYTF. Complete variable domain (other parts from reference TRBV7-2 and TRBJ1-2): GAGVSQSPSNKVTEKGKDVELRCDPISGHTALYWYRQSLGQGLEFLIYFQGNSAPDKSGLPSDRFSAERTGGSVSTLTIQRTQQEDSAVYLCASSLRWGQGYGYTFGSGTRLTVV.

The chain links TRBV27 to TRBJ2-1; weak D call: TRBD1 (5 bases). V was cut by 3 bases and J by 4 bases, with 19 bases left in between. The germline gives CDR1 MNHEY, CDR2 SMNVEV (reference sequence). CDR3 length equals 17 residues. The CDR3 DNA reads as TGTGCCAGCAGTTTCTATAGGGCCCAGGGTCTTTACAATGAGCAGTTCTTC. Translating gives CASSFYRAQGLYNEQFF.

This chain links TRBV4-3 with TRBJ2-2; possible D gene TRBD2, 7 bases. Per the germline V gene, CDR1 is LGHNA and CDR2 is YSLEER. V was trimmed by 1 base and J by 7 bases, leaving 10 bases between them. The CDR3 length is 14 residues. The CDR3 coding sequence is TGCGCCAGCAGCCAAGTCGGGGGGCTCGGGGAGCTGTTTTTT. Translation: CASSQVGGLGELFF.

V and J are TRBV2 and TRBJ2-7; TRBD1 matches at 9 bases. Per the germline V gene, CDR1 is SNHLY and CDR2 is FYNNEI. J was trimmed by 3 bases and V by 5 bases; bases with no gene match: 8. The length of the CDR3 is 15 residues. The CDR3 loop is CASSITGTGNYEQYV. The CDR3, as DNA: TGTGCCAGCAGTATTACCGGGACAGGGAACTACGAGCAGTACGTC.

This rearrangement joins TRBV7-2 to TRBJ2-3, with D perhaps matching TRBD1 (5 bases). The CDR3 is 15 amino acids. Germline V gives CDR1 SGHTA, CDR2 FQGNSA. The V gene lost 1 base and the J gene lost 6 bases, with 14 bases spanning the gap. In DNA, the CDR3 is TGTGCCAGCAGCTTAGTAGTAGGGTCAGGGGATACGCAGTATTTT. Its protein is CASSLVVGSGDTQYF.

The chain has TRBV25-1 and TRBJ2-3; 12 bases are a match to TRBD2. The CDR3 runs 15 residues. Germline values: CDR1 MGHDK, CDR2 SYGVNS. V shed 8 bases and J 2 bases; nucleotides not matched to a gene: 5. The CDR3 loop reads CASALAGGSTDTQYF. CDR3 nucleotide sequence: TGTGCCAGCGCACTAGCGGGAGGATCCACAGATACGCAGTATTTT.

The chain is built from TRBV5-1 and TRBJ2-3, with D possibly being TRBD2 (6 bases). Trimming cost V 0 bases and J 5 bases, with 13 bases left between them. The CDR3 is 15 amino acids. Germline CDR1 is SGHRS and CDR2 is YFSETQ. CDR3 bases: TGCGCCAGCAGCTTGGGGACTACCGCGGGAGATACGCAGTATTTT. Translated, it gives CASSLGTTAGDTQYF.